The 8 T cell receptor beta chains below were found in one sample sequenced in a study of blood T cell repertoires in COVID-19. The assay was immunoSEQ multiplex PCR, and TCRdb's table has in-frame clones only and misses some. Among around 250,000 clones listed, around 93% were seen once. Sequencing input: PBMCs or T cells enriched from blood (not recorded which). The receptors were gathered from a human donor in a cohort exposed to, infected with or recovered from COVID-19 (not recorded which). The donor label of this sample is uncertain.

The genes are TRBV6-5 and TRBJ1-2; 7 nucleotides agree with TRBD1. Germline-derived CDR1 and CDR2 are MNHEY and SVGAGI. V was pared by 6 bases and J by 4 bases, with 5 bases of the junction left unmatched. The CDR3 is 13 amino acids. The CDR3 reads CASSNRGGYGYTF. The CDR3 coding sequence is TGTGCCAGCAGCAACAGGGGAGGCTATGGCTACACCTTC.

The rearrangement uses TRBV6-4 and TRBJ1-1, with D possibly being TRBD1 (6 bases). Trimming took 6 bases from V and 7 from J, leaving 21 bases between them. The CDR3 totals 15 residues. Germline lookup yields CDR1 MRHNA and CDR2 SNTAGT. The CDR3 DNA follows: TGTGCCAGCAGGAGGGATTGGACAGAGGATGGTGAAGCTTTCTTT. Its protein product is CASRRDWTEDGEAFF.

V and J are TRBV4-1 and TRBJ1-5; maybe TRBD1 (5 bases). Trimming left V 0 bases short and J 2 bases short, with 20 bases between. The CDR3 is made up of 19 amino acids. Germline V gene sequence: CDR1 MGHRA, CDR2 YSYEKL. CDR3 sequence: CASSQDLAQSGDGNQPQHF. CDR3 DNA sequence: TGCGCCAGCAGCCAAGATCTGGCGCAATCGGGGGATGGCAATCAGCCCCAGCATTTT.

The chain recombines TRBV9 with TRBJ2-3; the match to TRBD2 covers 8 bases. Germline loops: CDR1 SGDLS, CDR2 YYNGEE. This CDR3 contains 15 residues. The ends lost 4 bases at V and 0 bases at J; junction bases unmatched: 4. In DNA, the CDR3 is TGTGCCAGCAGCCCTAGCGGGTTCAGCACAGATACGCAGTATTTT. Encoded protein: CASSPSGFSTDTQYF. The complete variable domain, with remaining parts taken from reference TRBV9 and TRBJ2-3, reads DSGVTQTPKHLITATGQRVTLRCSPRSGDLSVYWYQQSLDQGLQFLIQYYNGEERAKGNILERFSAQQFPDLHSELNLSSLELGDSALYFCASSPSGFSTDTQYFGPGTRLTVL.

The chain uses TRBV19 and TRBJ2-3; D may be TRBD1 (5 bases). Deletions cut 5 bases from V and 6 bases from J, with 6 bases between. CDR1 and CDR2 from the germline V gene are LNHDA and SQIVND (reference sequence). CDR3 length: 11 amino acids. The CDR3 sequence is CASSGADTQYF. The CDR3 bases are TGTGCCAGTAGTGGGGCGGATACGCAGTATTTT.

This clone has just a few counts. This chain connects TRBV5-8 to TRBJ2-3, with a weak D call TRBD1 (6 bases). This CDR3 is 15 amino acids long. V dropped 0 bases and J dropped 2 bases, with 10 bases sitting between them. Germline V gene sequence: CDR1 SGHTS, CDR2 YDEGEE. The CDR3 protein is CASSLAGATTDTQYF. For the CDR3, the DNA is TGTGCCAGCAGCTTGGCAGGGGCAACCACAGATACGCAGTATTTT.

V and J are TRBV12-3 or TRBV12-4 and TRBJ1-2, with a weak D call TRBD1 (6 bases). V was cut by 6 bases and J by 4 bases, with 12 bases left in between. The CDR3 has 13 residues. The CDR3 DNA sequence: TGTGCCAGCAGCTCTACAGGGTTCTATGGCTACACCTTC. It is translated as CASSSTGFYGYTF.

The chain employs TRBV14 and TRBJ2-3, with 7 positions matching TRBD1. CDR1 and CDR2 from the germline V gene are SGHDN and FVKESK. The CDR3 has 13 residues. V lost 11 bases to trimming and J lost 6 bases; unmatched junction nucleotides: 11. CDR3: CASSARGYDTQYF. In DNA form, the CDR3 reads TGTGCCTCCAGCGCCAGGGGGTATGATACGCAGTATTTT.